Sequencing of this T cell receptor beta chain was carried out in a study of shared clonotypes between healthy human individuals. Naivety among CD8 cells was defined by CD45RO negativity and positive CCR7 selection, thereby excluding terminally differentiated effector memory CD45RA+ cells. Donors, healthy HIV-negative adults, lacked recent acute infections or vaccinations. The V and J ends lost 1 base and 4 bases respectively, with 15 bases between them. Germline assignment: CDR1 SGHRS and CDR2 YFSETQ. The CDR3 is 15 amino acids. TCRdb's copy holds only in-frame clones and misses some; the assay was immunoSEQ multiplex PCR. The profile shows around 2.1 million clones, approximately 94% of them singletons.

The TCR sequence derives from a man in his late teens or twenties in good health. Some clones in this sample may be carry-over from other donors' samples. V and J are TRBV5-1 and TRBJ2-7; weak D call: TRBD1 (7 bases). Material: naive CD8+ T cells from PBMCs. The CDR3 sequence: CASSLLPGGLYEQYF. CDR3 coding DNA: TGCGCCAGCAGCTTGTTGCCAGGGGGGTTATACGAGCAGTACTTC. The complete variable domain, with remaining parts taken from reference TRBV5-1 and TRBJ2-7, reads KAGVTQTPRYLIKTRGQQVTLSCSPISGHRSVSWYQQTPGQGLQFLFEYFSETQRNKGNFPGRFSGRQFSNSRSEMNVSTLELGDSALYLCASSLLPGGLYEQYFGPGTRLTVT.